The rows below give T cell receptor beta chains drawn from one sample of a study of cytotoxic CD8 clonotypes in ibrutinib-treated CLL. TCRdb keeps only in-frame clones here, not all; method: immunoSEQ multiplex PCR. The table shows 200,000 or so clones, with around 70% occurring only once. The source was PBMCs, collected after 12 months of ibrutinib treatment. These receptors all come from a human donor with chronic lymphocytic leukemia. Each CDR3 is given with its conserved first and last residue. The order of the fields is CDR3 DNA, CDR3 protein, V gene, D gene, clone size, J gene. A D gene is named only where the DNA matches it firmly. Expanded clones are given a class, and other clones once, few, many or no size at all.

TGCACCAGCAGCGACAGGGGAACCTACAATGAGCAGTTCTTC	CTSSDRGTYNEQFF	TRBV1	.	.	TRBJ2-1
TGTGCCAGCAGCTCCAAAAAGGGGGTTCTCGGGGAGCTGTTTTTT	CASSSKKGVLGELFF	TRBV7-8	.	few	TRBJ2-2
TGTGCCAGCAACACTTATAGCGACACTGAAGCTTTCTTT	CASNTYSDTEAFF	TRBV28	.	.	TRBJ1-1
TGTGCCAGCAGTTACTCGAAAGGGGCCACTGAAGCTTTCTTT	CASSYSKGATEAFF	TRBV6-5	.	.	TRBJ1-1
TGCGCCAGCAGCCAAGACCTAGCGGGGGAGCAGTATTTT	CASSQDLAGEQYF	TRBV4-3	TRBD2	few	TRBJ2-3
TGTGCCAGCAGTTACGGGTCCCGCCGAGAGACCCAGTACTTC	CASSYGSRRETQYF	TRBV6-6	.	.	TRBJ2-5
TGTGCCAGCAGTATTCTGGTTGGCTATCAGCCCCAGCATTTT	CASSILVGYQPQHF	TRBV2	.	.	TRBJ1-5
TGTGCCAGCAGTAAGGGACTAGTTACAGATACGCAGTATTTT	CASSKGLVTDTQYF	TRBV27	TRBD2	once	TRBJ2-3
TGTGCCAGCTCACCACCTGGCTACATCGGAGGCGGGAATTCACCCCTCCACTTT	CASSPPGYIGGGNSPLHF	TRBV18	.	few	TRBJ1-6
TGTGCCAGCTCACCAAGTCGAGGAGGTACCGGGACTGAAGCTTTCTTT	CASSPSRGGTGTEAFF	TRBV18	.	few	TRBJ1-1
TGTGCCTGGAGTAGGGGACAGACGATTGAAGCTTTCTTT	CAWSRGQTIEAFF	TRBV30	TRBD1	.	TRBJ1-1
TGTGCCAGCAGCTTAGATCCACCTTCCTATTCTTATAGCAATCAGCCCCAGCATTTT	CASSLDPPSYSYSNQPQHF	TRBV7-9	.	.	TRBJ1-5
TGTGCCAGCAGCTTTGGACAGGGACGAAACACCGGGGAGCTGTTTTTT	CASSFGQGRNTGELFF	TRBV9	TRBD1	.	TRBJ2-2
TGTGCCAGCAGCCTGACTAGCGGGGGCCCCTACGAGCAGTACTTC	CASSLTSGGPYEQYF	TRBV2	TRBD2	.	TRBJ2-7
TGTGCCAGCAGTCCGTACGGCTTCGAGCAGTACTTC	CASSPYGFEQYF	TRBV28	.	.	TRBJ2-7
TGTGCCAGCTCACCATCACAGGGGTCCTACGAGCAGTACTTC	CASSPSQGSYEQYF	TRBV18	TRBD1	.	TRBJ2-7
TGTGCCAGCAGCTTCGAGAGGGCCTACGAGCAGTACTTC	CASSFERAYEQYF	TRBV7-6	.	.	TRBJ2-7
TGTGCCAGCAGCGCCACAGGGTTCGGCAATCAGCCCCAGCATTTT	CASSATGFGNQPQHF	TRBV2	.	.	TRBJ1-5
TGTGCCAGCAGCCTCCGACTAGCGGGTCTCGATGAGCAGTTCTTC	CASSLRLAGLDEQFF	TRBV9	TRBD2	.	TRBJ2-1
TGTGCCTGGACACAGGGGAGTGCTAACTATGGCTACACCTTC	CAWTQGSANYGYTF	TRBV30	TRBD1	.	TRBJ1-2
TGTGCCAGTACCCCCGGGGACAGGGATTACACCATATATTTT	CASTPGDRDYTIYF	TRBV19	TRBD1	.	TRBJ1-3
TGTGCCAGCAGCCTGGACCCGGCGGAGACCCAGTACTTC	CASSLDPAETQYF	TRBV5-4	.	.	TRBJ2-5
TGTGCCAGCAGTGAAGGTGCTACGCAGTATTTT	CASSEGATQYF	TRBV2	.	.	TRBJ2-3
TGCGCCAGCAGCCACACCCTAGGGACTAGCACCAAAAACATTCAGTACTTC	CASSHTLGTSTKNIQYF	TRBV4-3	TRBD2	.	TRBJ2-4
TGTGCCAGTTTGTCCACAGGCGTCGGGGGCTACACCTTC	CASLSTGVGGYTF	TRBV19	.	.	TRBJ1-2
TGTGCCAGCACCGGGACAGCCTACGAGCAGTACTTC	CASTGTAYEQYF	TRBV2	TRBD1	.	TRBJ2-7
TGTGCCAGTAGCTCGGGTGGATCACCCCTCCACTTT	CASSSGGSPLHF	TRBV19	.	.	TRBJ1-6
TGTGCCAGCAGCGTTGCAGGGTATGGAACTAATGAAAAACTGTTTTTT	CASSVAGYGTNEKLFF	TRBV9	.	.	TRBJ1-4
TGTGCCAGCAGATCGACAGCCGCTAACTATGGCTACACCTTC	CASRSTAANYGYTF	TRBV28	.	.	TRBJ1-2
TGTGCCTGGAGTGTTTACGCCGTCTCTGGAAACACCATATATTTT	CAWSVYAVSGNTIYF	TRBV30	.	.	TRBJ1-3
TGTGCCAGCTCACCAGTCGGGGGCTACACCTTC	CASSPVGGYTF	TRBV18	.	.	TRBJ1-2
TGTGCCACCAGCAGAGGGTGGTCAGGTAGCACAGATACGCAGTATTTT	CATSRGWSGSTDTQYF	TRBV15	.	few	TRBJ2-3
TGTGCCAGCACCCCACAGGGGGCTAACTATGGCTACACCTTC	CASTPQGANYGYTF	TRBV2	TRBD1	.	TRBJ1-2
TGTGCCAGCAGTAATCCCGGAAGTCGGTATGGCTACACCTTC	CASSNPGSRYGYTF	TRBV6-1	.	.	TRBJ1-2
TGCGCCAGCAGCCTAACGGGACAGAACTATGGCTACACCTTC	CASSLTGQNYGYTF	TRBV5-1	TRBD1	.	TRBJ1-2
TGTGCCAGCACAGAGGACAACATGAACACTGAAGCTTTCTTT	CASTEDNMNTEAFF	TRBV2	.	.	TRBJ1-1
TGTGCCACCAGCGTAACAGGGTTAGGGAAGCCCCAGCATTTT	CATSVTGLGKPQHF	TRBV15	.	.	TRBJ1-5
TGTGCCAGCCTTATTCCCGGGCAGCAGAACACTGAAGCTTTCTTT	CASLIPGQQNTEAFF	TRBV28	.	.	TRBJ1-1
TGTGCCAGCAGTTCACAGGGGGCCGGCTACGAGCAGTACTTC	CASSSQGAGYEQYF	TRBV11-3	TRBD1	.	TRBJ2-7
TGTGCCTGGAGTGTACTCGGGGGTGAAGACACTGAAGCTTTCTTT	CAWSVLGGEDTEAFF	TRBV30	.	.	TRBJ1-1
TGTGCCAGCAGCCCTCGGGGGCGCCTGGAGCAGTACTTC	CASSPRGRLEQYF	TRBV7-8	.	.	TRBJ2-7
TGTGCCAGCAGCCCGTCTTTATTGAGGCGCGGGCGTTACAATGAGCAGTTCTTC	CASSPSLLRRGRYNEQFF	TRBV9	.	.	TRBJ2-1
TGCGCCAGCAGCTCCCAGGCAGGGGGAAGCGGGGAGCTGTTTTTT	CASSSQAGGSGELFF	TRBV5-1	TRBD1	.	TRBJ2-2
TGTGCCAGCAGCTTAACGCAGGGGGCTGGAAACACCATATATTTT	CASSLTQGAGNTIYF	TRBV7-8	TRBD1	.	TRBJ1-3
TGTGCCAGCAGTGAGTTCGGGTTGGGGACGGCATCCTCACCCCTCCACTTT	CASSEFGLGTASSPLHF	TRBV25-1	.	.	TRBJ1-6
TGTGCCAGTGGACAGGTGGGGCTAGATGGCTACACCTTC	CASGQVGLDGYTF	TRBV28	TRBD1	.	TRBJ1-2
TGTGCCAGCAGCCTTTCGACTAGCGGGATCTCCAAAAACATTCAGTACTTC	CASSLSTSGISKNIQYF	TRBV4-2	TRBD2	.	TRBJ2-4
TGCGCCAGCACCGAATTAGCGGGAGTGGTACATGAGCAGTTCTTC	CASTELAGVVHEQFF	TRBV5-1	TRBD2	.	TRBJ2-1
TGTGCCAGCAGTTACGTCGTCGGGGCGGGAAACACCATATATTTT	CASSYVVGAGNTIYF	TRBV6-5	.	few	TRBJ1-3
TGTGCCAGCAGCGCACCCGACAGGGGGCAGTACACTGAAGCTTTCTTT	CASSAPDRGQYTEAFF	TRBV13	TRBD1	.	TRBJ1-1
TGCGCCAGCAATAACGGAGGGGTGTACAATGAGCAGTTCTTC	CASNNGGVYNEQFF	TRBV10-1	.	.	TRBJ2-1
TGTGCCAGCAGTGGGAGGGACAGGCCAGGAAGCAATCAGCCCCAGCATTTT	CASSGRDRPGSNQPQHF	TRBV6-1	TRBD1	.	TRBJ1-5
TGTGCCAGCAGTGGAGGGGGGTCCAACACCATATATTTT	CASSGGGSNTIYF	TRBV6-5	.	.	TRBJ1-3
TGCACCAGCAGCCCTTCCAGGTTGAGAGCTTTCTTT	CTSSPSRLRAFF	TRBV1	.	.	TRBJ1-1
TGTGCCAGCAACCTGGGACTAGCGGGAGGACATGAGCAGTTCTTC	CASNLGLAGGHEQFF	TRBV28	TRBD2	few	TRBJ2-1
TGTGCCAGCAGCTTGAGACTAGCGGGGGGTGCTAATGAGCAGTTCTTC	CASSLRLAGGANEQFF	TRBV7-2	TRBD2	.	TRBJ2-1
TGTGCCAGCAGCCCAGGGGGGTACTCTGGAAACACCATATATTTT	CASSPGGYSGNTIYF	TRBV5-6	TRBD1	.	TRBJ1-3
TGTGCCAGCAGTGTCAAGGACAGGGAGACAGATACGCAGTATTTT	CASSVKDRETDTQYF	TRBV5-4	TRBD1	.	TRBJ2-3